Listed below are T cell receptor beta chains from one sample, sequenced in a study of blood T cell repertoires in COVID-19. Measured with immunoSEQ multiplex PCR; TCRdb has only the in-frame clones, and not every one. This table has 70,000 to 90,000 clones, roughly 87% appearing once. Source material: peripheral blood. These receptors came from a man between 60 and 75 years old with acute or convalescent COVID-19. The CDR3 runs from the conserved cysteine through the conserved F or W. The D gene is left open where the match is weak. Only part of the rows carry a size: once, few, many, or a class if the clone is expanded.

>TRBJ1-1|TRBV7-3|TRBD1|.
CASSLQGAGTEAFF
TGTGCCAGCAGCTTACAGGGGGCAGGTACTGAAGCTTTCTTT
>TRBJ2-5|TRBV5-1|TRBD2|.
CASSPRENQETQYF
TGCGCCAGCAGCCCGCGGGAGAACCAAGAGACCCAGTACTTC
>TRBJ2-7|TRBV27|TRBD2|once
CASSQRLAEIYEQYF
TGTGCCAGCAGCCAAAGACTAGCGGAAATATACGAGCAGTACTTC
>TRBJ2-5|TRBV2|TRBD2|.
CASTGGRAQYF
TGTGCCAGCACTGGAGGGAGGGCCCAGTACTTC
>TRBJ2-3|TRBV29-1|.|.
CSVAWQGSLTSTDTQYF
TGCAGCGTTGCGTGGCAGGGGTCCCTGACTAGCACAGATACGCAGTATTTT
>TRBJ1-2|TRBV5-1|.|.
CASSLSPGDGYTF
TGCGCCAGCAGCTTATCACCGGGGGATGGCTACACCTTC
>TRBJ1-3|TRBV14|.|once
CASSFNRDSGNTIYF
TGTGCCAGCAGCTTCAACCGGGACTCTGGAAACACCATATATTTT
>TRBJ2-5|TRBV19|TRBD1|.
CASSVTGAETQYF
TGTGCCAGTAGTGTGACAGGGGCAGAGACCCAGTACTTC
>TRBJ1-1|TRBV5-8|.|.
CASSMPGYTEAFF
TGTGCCAGCAGCATGCCAGGGTACACTGAAGCTTTCTTT
>TRBJ2-1|TRBV10-3|.|.
CATRTDNYNEQFF
TGTGCCACCCGGACAGATAATTACAATGAGCAGTTCTTC
>TRBJ2-5|TRBV2|TRBD2|.
CASRELAGGKETQYF
TGTGCCAGCAGAGAACTAGCGGGGGGGAAAGAGACCCAGTACTTC
>TRBJ2-7|TRBV21-1|.|.
CASSKGGQGQYEQYF
TGTGCCAGCAGCAAAGGAGGACAGGGCCAGTACGAGCAGTACTTC
>TRBJ2-1|TRBV5-1|TRBD2|.
CASSPLAGGLYNEQFF
TGCGCCAGCAGCCCCCTAGCGGGGGGTCTCTACAATGAGCAGTTCTTC
>TRBJ2-7|TRBV7-9|TRBD1|.
CASSRRTGPYEQYF
TGTGCCAGCAGCCGAAGGACAGGCCCCTACGAGCAGTACTTC
>TRBJ2-1|TRBV5-1|TRBD1|few
CASSFMETGFGNEQFF
TGCGCCAGCAGCTTTATGGAGACAGGGTTTGGGAATGAGCAGTTCTTC
>TRBJ2-3|TRBV30|TRBD1|.
CASIQGYLSTDTQYF
TGTGCCTCAATACAGGGGTACCTGAGCACAGATACGCAGTATTTT
>TRBJ1-1|TRBV4-1|TRBD1|.
CASSPQGAQDTEAFF
TGCGCCAGCAGCCCACAGGGGGCTCAGGACACTGAAGCTTTCTTT
>TRBJ2-1|TRBV19|.|.
CASSDRDFNVDEQFF
TGTGCCAGTAGTGATAGGGACTTTAATGTCGATGAGCAGTTCTTC
>TRBJ2-7|TRBV7-8|.|.
CASSLAHRGYEQYF
TGTGCCAGCAGCTTAGCGCATAGGGGCTACGAGCAGTACTTC
>TRBJ2-3|TRBV3-1/TRBV3-2|TRBD2|once
CASSRELAGDTQYF
TGTGCCAGCAGCCGCGAACTAGCGGGAGATACGCAGTATTTT
>TRBJ1-2|TRBV5-4|TRBD1|.
CASSLQGALRNGYTF
TGTGCCAGCAGCTTACAGGGGGCACTTAGGAATGGCTACACCTTC
>TRBJ2-6|TRBV10-3|.|.
CAISDGTGANVLTF
TGTGCCATCAGTGACGGGACTGGGGCCAACGTCCTGACTTTC
>TRBJ1-2|TRBV6-5|.|.
CASSLDRGAPYGYTF
TGTGCCAGCAGTCTGGATCGGGGAGCCCCCTATGGCTACACCTTC
>TRBJ1-1|TRBV6-5|TRBD1|.
CASSYSFVNRGRGAFF
TGTGCCAGCAGTTACTCGTTCGTTAACAGGGGGCGAGGTGCTTTCTTT
>TRBJ2-7|TRBV5-1|TRBD2|.
CASSPGGGRPTGQYF
TGCGCCAGCAGCCCGGGGGGGGGCAGGCCCACCGGGCAGTACTTC
>TRBJ2-3|TRBV24-1|TRBD2|.
CATSPSGTNSDTQYF
TGTGCCACCTCTCCCAGCGGGACTAACTCAGATACGCAGTATTTT
>TRBJ1-6|TRBV19|TRBD1|.
CASSNRDRGRDSPLHF
TGTGCCAGTAGTAACCGGGACAGGGGTCGGGATTCACCCCTCCACTTT
>TRBJ1-5|TRBV7-2|.|.
CASSLVPGDQPQHF
TGTGCCAGCAGCTTAGTACCGGGGGATCAGCCCCAGCATTTT
>TRBJ1-6|TRBV2|.|.
CASSERGNYNSPLHF
TGTGCCAGCAGTGAGAGAGGGAACTATAATTCACCCCTCCACTTT
>TRBJ1-5|TRBV6-5|.|.
CASSKFRGGDQPQHF
TGTGCCAGCAGTAAATTCAGGGGTGGGGATCAGCCCCAGCATTTT
>TRBJ1-2|TRBV19|.|.
CASSSGGWADYGYTF
TGTGCCAGTAGTTCCGGCGGGTGGGCTGACTATGGCTACACCTTC
>TRBJ2-3|TRBV9|.|.
CASSVALGAPHSPAYF
.
>TRBJ2-2|TRBV5-1|.|.
CASSLVPAGSNTGELFF
TGCGCCAGCAGCTTGGTCCCAGCGGGTTCGAACACCGGGGAGCTGTTTTTT
>TRBJ1-6|TRBV18|TRBD1|.
CASSPGTGNNSPLHF
TGTGCCAGCTCACCAGGGACAGGGAATAATTCACCCCTCCACTTT
>TRBJ2-1|TRBV6-4|.|once
CASKETNSNEQFF
TGTGCCAGCAAGGAGACCAATTCCAATGAGCAGTTCTTC
>TRBJ2-2|TRBV18|.|.
CASSPRENTGELFF
TGTGCCAGCTCACCTCGGGAGAACACCGGGGAGCTGTTTTTT
>TRBJ1-5|TRBV2|TRBD1|.
CASSEDRVSNQPQHF
TGTGCCAGCAGTGAGGACAGGGTTAGCAATCAGCCCCAGCATTTT
>TRBJ1-1|TRBV30|.|.
CAWSVHPQGLTEAFF
TGTGCCTGGAGTGTACACCCCCAGGGGTTGACTGAAGCTTTCTTT
>TRBJ2-5|TRBV11-2|.|.
CASSVSGGEGETQYF
TGTGCCAGCAGCGTGTCCGGAGGAGAGGGAGAGACCCAGTACTTC
>TRBJ2-7|TRBV6-2/TRBV6-3|TRBD1|.
CASSLVTGGSYEQYF
TGTGCCAGCAGTTTGGTGACAGGGGGTTCCTACGAGCAGTACTTC
>TRBJ2-7|TRBV5-1|.|.
CASSFLPYEQYF
TGCGCCAGCAGCTTCCTACCCTACGAGCAGTACTTC
>TRBJ1-2|TRBV5-1|.|.
CASSLAPGADGYTF
TGCGCCAGCAGCTTGGCCCCAGGGGCAGATGGCTACACCTTC